Presented here are 26 T cell receptor beta chains from one specimen sequenced in a study of T cell responses to AZD1222 COVID-19 vaccine. Here immunoSEQ multiplex PCR was the method, and the copy in TCRdb shows in-frame clones only, minus some. Of some 80,000 clones in the sample, more than 70% are singletons; the top ten hold approximately 11%. Source: peripheral blood, taken 28 days after the second dose of the MenACWY control vaccine. These receptors came from an adult who received the MenACWY meningococcal vaccine as a control.

V gene TRBV7-2 combines with J gene TRBJ1-4; D is possibly TRBD1 (6 bases). Germline assignment: CDR1 SGHTA and CDR2 FQGNSA. Trimming pared 1 base from V and 0 bases from J, leaving 18 bases between. This CDR3 contains 19 residues. This CDR3 reads CASSLGPPGQLATNEKLFF. The CDR3, as DNA: TGTGCCAGCAGCTTAGGACCGCCGGGACAATTGGCAACTAATGAAAAACTGTTTTTT. The variable domain in full, completed from reference TRBV7-2 and TRBJ1-4, reads GAGVSQSPSNKVTEKGKDVELRCDPISGHTALYWYRQSLGQGLEFLIYFQGNSAPDKSGLPSDRFSAERTGGSVSTLTIQRTQQEDSAVYLCASSLGPPGQLATNEKLFFGSGTQLSVL.

This chain links TRBV25-1 with TRBJ2-2; 9 bases match TRBD1. In germline, CDR1 is MGHDK, CDR2 SYGVNS. CDR3 length: 15 amino acids. The V gene end was trimmed by 7 bases and the J gene end by 3 bases; junction bases not matched to a gene: 6. The CDR3 sequence: CASTAGQGYTGELFF. For the CDR3, the DNA is TGTGCCAGCACTGCGGGACAGGGTTACACCGGGGAGCTGTTTTTT.

This rearrangement joins TRBV7-2 to TRBJ1-1; D gene uncertain. Germline lookup yields CDR1 SGHTA and CDR2 FQGNSA. This CDR3 spans 14 amino acids. V was clipped by 0 bases and J by 7 bases, with 12 bases between them. This CDR3 is CASSLASQDFEAFF. DNA of the CDR3: TGTGCCAGCAGCTTAGCGAGTCAGGACTTTGAAGCTTTCTTT. Based on the CDR3 plus reference TRBV7-2 and TRBJ1-1, the full variable domain is GAGVSQSPSNKVTEKGKDVELRCDPISGHTALYWYRQSLGQGLEFLIYFQGNSAPDKSGLPSDRFSAERTGGSVSTLTIQRTQQEDSAVYLCASSLASQDFEAFFGQGTRLTVV.

The V call is TRBV5-1, the J call TRBJ1-2; D uncertain. Looked up from germline, CDR1 is SGHRS and CDR2 is YFSETQ. The CDR3 runs 15 residues. V lost 0 bases, J lost 8 bases, and 17 bases lay in between. CDR3 residues: CASSLADPSLSGYTF. The CDR3 DNA reads TGCGCCAGCAGCTTGGCCGATCCCAGCCTTTCAGGCTACACCTTC. The whole variable domain, filled in from reference TRBV5-1 and TRBJ1-2, reads KAGVTQTPRYLIKTRGQQVTLSCSPISGHRSVSWYQQTPGQGLQFLFEYFSETQRNKGNFPGRFSGRQFSNSRSEMNVSTLELGDSALYLCASSLADPSLSGYTFGSGTRLTVV.

The chain joins TRBV30 to TRBJ2-1; TRBD2 matches at 16 bases. This CDR3 has 14 amino acids. CDR1 is GTSNPN, CDR2 SVGIG, per germline (reference sequence). CDR3 sequence: CAFGTSGGANEQFF. The DNA of the CDR3 is TGTGCGTTCGGGACTAGCGGGGGGGCAAATGAGCAGTTCTTC.

The CDR3 region has the DNA TGTGCCAGCAGTGGGATAGGAGGGTCCCATCAGCCCCAGCATTTT. Translated, it gives CASSGIGGSHQPQHF. The J gene is TRBJ1-5, the V gene TRBV28; no definite D call. The CDR3 is 15 amino acids. V lost 5 bases and J 5 bases, leaving 16 bases between the germline ends. Germline V lookup: CDR1 MDHEN, CDR2 SYDVKM.

The chain joins TRBV2 to TRBJ2-3, with 8 bases that match TRBD2. V trimming: 9 bases; J trimming: 5 bases; junction bases outside the gene matches: 10. This CDR3 is 14 amino acids long. CDR1 is SNHLY and CDR2 is FYNNEI in the germline V gene. The CDR3 DNA follows: TGTGCCAGTGAGACGGGGGGGGCGGAAGATACGCAGTATTTT. It yields the protein CASETGGAEDTQYF.

The chain uses TRBV27 and TRBJ1-2; 10 nucleotides agree with TRBD1. The CDR3 totals 14 residues. Germline V CDR1 and CDR2: MNHEY, SMNVEV (reference sequence). V shed 5 bases, J shed 7 bases, and the junction held 7 bases outside the gene matches. CDR3 amino acids: CASSPPGQGIGYTF. CDR3 DNA: TGTGCCAGCAGTCCCCCGGGACAGGGGATTGGCTACACCTTC.

V gene TRBV19 combines with J gene TRBJ1-2; 11 bases match TRBD1. CDR1 LNHDA and CDR2 SQIVND come from the germline V gene (reference sequence). This CDR3 is 14 amino acids long. J lost 4 bases, V lost 5 bases, and 3 bases had no gene match. The DNA of the CDR3 is TGTGCCAGTAGTGCGGACAGGGGGCGCTATGGCTACACCTTC. Its translation: CASSADRGRYGYTF. Full variable domain (outside the CDR3, taken from reference TRBV19 and TRBJ1-2): DGGITQSPKYLFRKEGQNVTLSCEQNLNHDAMYWYRQDPGQGLRLIYYSQIVNDFQKGDIAEGYSVSREKKESFPLTVTSAQKNPTAFYLCASSADRGRYGYTFGSGTRLTVV.

The chain links TRBV28 to TRBJ2-1; tentatively, D is TRBD2 (6 bases). This CDR3 is 13 amino acids long. The germline V gene encodes CDR1 MDHEN and CDR2 SYDVKM. Trimming left V 2 bases short and J 9 bases short, with 11 bases between. CDR3 sequence: CASSLTRRGEQFF. In DNA, the CDR3 is TGTGCCAGCAGTTTAACTAGGAGGGGTGAGCAGTTCTTC.

The table lists this clone with a count of one. The chain couples TRBV9 to TRBJ1-4; D possibly corresponds to TRBD1 (6 bases). The CDR3 totals 14 residues. Trimming took off 4 bases at V and 2 bases at J, with 9 bases between the two ends. Germline CDR1 is SGDLS and CDR2 is YYNGEE. The CDR3 nucleotides read TGTGCCAGCAGCCTGCAGGGGACTAATGAAAAACTGTTTTTT. It codes for CASSLQGTNEKLFF.

The chain uses TRBV7-2 and TRBJ1-1; D is uncertain. Per germline, CDR1 SGHTA and CDR2 FQGNSA. The CDR3 runs 14 residues. V lost 5 bases and J 2 bases, leaving 12 bases between the germline ends. The CDR3 reads CASSLSSGNTEAFF. DNA of the CDR3: TGTGCCAGCAGCCTCTCGTCGGGAAACACTGAAGCTTTCTTT. Full variable domain (rest looked up from reference TRBV7-2 and TRBJ1-1): GAGVSQSPSNKVTEKGKDVELRCDPISGHTALYWYRQSLGQGLEFLIYFQGNSAPDKSGLPSDRFSAERTGGSVSTLTIQRTQQEDSAVYLCASSLSSGNTEAFFGQGTRLTVV.

This chain connects TRBV30 to TRBJ1-1; D is perhaps TRBD1 (5 bases). The CDR3 spans 16 residues. Trimming left V 2 bases short and J 5 bases short, with 21 bases between. The germline V gene has CDR1 GTSNPN and CDR2 SVGIG (reference sequence). In DNA, the CDR3 is TGTGCCTGGAGTCCCCTCCGGGCCGGGGGGAAAACTGAAGCTTTCTTT. Translating it yields CAWSPLRAGGKTEAFF.

This clone showed up just a few times. The chain uses TRBV5-1 and TRBJ1-3; 7 bases fit TRBD1. V trimming: 0 bases; J trimming: 2 bases; junction bases outside the gene matches: 2. CDR1 and CDR2 (germline): SGHRS, YFSETQ. The CDR3 sequence is 15 residues long. The CDR3 nucleotides read TGCGCCAGCAGCTTGGAGGGGGCGACTGGAAACACCATATATTTT. Translated: CASSLEGATGNTIYF.

V and J are TRBV10-1 and TRBJ2-7, with 7 positions matching TRBD1. V dropped 4 bases and J dropped 5; count of bases not matched to a gene: 5. From germline, CDR1 is WNHNN and CDR2 SYGVQD (reference sequence). This CDR3 contains 13 residues. CDR3 nucleotides: TGCGCCAGCAGTGCTAACAGGGGCCACGAGCAGTACTTC. Protein: CASSANRGHEQYF.

The chain combines TRBV5-1 with TRBJ2-5; 9 nucleotides align to TRBD1. V lost 4 bases and J lost 3; bases outside the gene matches: 4. This CDR3 has 14 residues. Germline lookup yields CDR1 SGHRS and CDR2 YFSETQ. CDR3 in amino acids: CASSMGQGEETQYF. The CDR3 DNA is TGCGCCAGCAGCATGGGACAGGGAGAAGAGACCCAGTACTTC.

The gene calls are TRBV6-5 and TRBJ1-5; 11 bases are shared with TRBD1. This CDR3 has 15 residues. Germline V gene lookup returns CDR1 MNHEY and CDR2 SVGAGI. The ends lost 6 bases at V and 4 bases at J; junction bases unmatched: 5. CDR3 loop: CASSAGQGANQPQHF. The CDR3 DNA reads TGTGCCAGCAGCGCCGGACAGGGGGCGAATCAGCCCCAGCATTTT.

V is TRBV19 and J is TRBJ1-2; possible D gene TRBD1, 6 bases. CDR1 is LNHDA, CDR2 SQIVND, per germline (reference sequence). The CDR3 has 13 amino acids. V was trimmed by 8 bases and J by 3 bases, leaving 13 bases between them. This chain's CDR3 is CASQGGNDYGYTF. DNA of the CDR3: TGTGCCAGTCAAGGGGGGAACGACTATGGCTACACCTTC.

This chain joins TRBV7-8 and TRBJ1-1; D may be TRBD1 (6 bases). From germline, CDR1 is SGHVS and CDR2 FQNEAQ. CDR3 length: 15 residues. Trimming cost V 1 base and J 1 base, with 10 bases left between them. The CDR3 spells CASSLDGQRNTEAFF. The CDR3 bases are TGTGCCAGCAGCTTAGACGGACAGCGGAACACTGAAGCTTTCTTT.

The chain joins TRBV4-1 to TRBJ2-1; 15 positions agree with TRBD2. This CDR3 spans 19 amino acids. V shed 2 bases and J 0 bases; nucleotides not matched to a gene: 5. Germline loops: CDR1 MGHRA, CDR2 YSYEKL. CDR3 residues: CASSQLGLAGGPSYNEQFF. Here the CDR3 DNA reads TGCGCCAGCAGCCAACTGGGACTAGCGGGGGGCCCCTCCTACAATGAGCAGTTCTTC.

The chain joins TRBV5-5 to TRBJ1-2; 7 positions match TRBD1. The CDR3 loop spans 14 amino acids. J lost 5 bases, V lost 0 bases, and 4 bases had no gene match. Germline V gene lookup returns CDR1 SGHKS and CDR2 YYEKEE (reference sequence). Here the CDR3 reads CASSLEGQQYGYTF. The CDR3, as DNA: TGTGCCAGCAGCTTGGAGGGACAGCAATATGGCTACACCTTC. The full variable domain, its missing parts supplied by reference TRBV5-5 and TRBJ1-2, is DAGVTQSPTHLIKTRGQQVTLRCSPISGHKSVSWYQQVLGQGPQFIFQYYEKEERGRGNFPDRFSARQFPNYSSELNVNALLLGDSALYLCASSLEGQQYGYTFGSGTRLTVV.

The chain joins TRBV11-2 to TRBJ1-2; 8 bases are shared with TRBD1. The CDR3 loop spans 17 amino acids. The V gene end was trimmed by 4 bases and the J gene end by 0 bases; junction bases not matched to a gene: 10. The germline V gene encodes CDR1 SGHAT and CDR2 FQNNGV. CDR3 region: CASSSLQGALTNYGYTF. The CDR3 DNA is TGTGCCAGCAGCTCCCTGCAGGGGGCACTTACTAACTATGGCTACACCTTC.

The sample holds one count of this clone. This chain links TRBV30 with TRBJ1-5, with no clear D. The CDR3 loop spans 13 amino acids. Germline CDR1 and CDR2: GTSNPN and SVGIG (reference sequence). Deletions cut 0 bases from V and 4 bases from J, with 7 bases between. Here the CDR3 reads CAWSVGPNQPQHF. The CDR3 DNA reads as TGTGCCTGGAGTGTCGGGCCGAATCAGCCCCAGCATTTT.

The chain has TRBV28 and TRBJ1-3; D gene ambiguous. The CDR3 consists of 14 residues. The germline CDR1 and CDR2 sequences are MDHEN and SYDVKM. V lost 7 bases and J lost 0, with 10 bases in between. The chain's CDR3 is CASTSRDSGNTIYF. The DNA of the CDR3 is TGTGCCAGCACCTCAAGGGACTCTGGAAACACCATATATTTT. Combining the CDR3 with reference TRBV28 and TRBJ1-3 gives the whole variable domain DVKVTQSSRYLVKRTGEKVFLECVQDMDHENMFWYRQDPGLGLRLIYFSYDVKMKEKGDIPEGYSVSREKKERFSLILESASTNQTSMYLCASTSRDSGNTIYFGEGSWLTVV.

Comment on this clone: This sample also contains other DNA sequences that code for the same CDR3. V is TRBV12-3 or TRBV12-4 and J is TRBJ1-1; 7 bases are a match to TRBD1. After removal of 4 bases from V and 4 bases from J, the junction contained 3 bases not matched to a gene. The CDR3 consists of 13 residues. The CDR3 DNA reads TGTGCCAGCAGTTCCGACAGGGTCACTGAAGCTTTCTTT. This translates into CASSSDRVTEAFF.

The rearrangement joins TRBV7-8 to TRBJ1-1; D uncertain. The V end was cut by 5 bases, the J end by 3 bases, with 7 bases between. Germline lookup yields CDR1 SGHVS and CDR2 FQNEAQ. The CDR3 covers 12 residues. The CDR3 DNA is TGTGCCAGCAGCCAACTCTACACTGAAGCTTTCTTT. The encoded protein is CASSQLYTEAFF. Drawing the rest from reference TRBV7-8 and TRBJ1-1, the complete variable domain is GAGVSQSPRYKVAKRGQDVALRCDPISGHVSLFWYQQALGQGPEFLTYFQNEAQLDKSGLPSDRFFAERPEGSVSTLKIQRTQQEDSAVYLCASSQLYTEAFFGQGTRLTVV.